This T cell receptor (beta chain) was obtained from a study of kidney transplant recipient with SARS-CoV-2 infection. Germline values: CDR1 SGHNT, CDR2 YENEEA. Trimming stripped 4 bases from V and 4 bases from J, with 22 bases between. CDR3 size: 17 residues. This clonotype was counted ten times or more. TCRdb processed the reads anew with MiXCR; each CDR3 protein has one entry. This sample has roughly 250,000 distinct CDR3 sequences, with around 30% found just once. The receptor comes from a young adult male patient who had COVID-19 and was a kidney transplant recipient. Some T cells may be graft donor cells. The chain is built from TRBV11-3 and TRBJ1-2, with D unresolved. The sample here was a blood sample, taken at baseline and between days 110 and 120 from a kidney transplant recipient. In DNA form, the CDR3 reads TGTGCCAGCAGCTCACCCACCGATCTCGGAAAGACCTATGGCTACACCTTC. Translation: CASSSPTDLGKTYGYTF.